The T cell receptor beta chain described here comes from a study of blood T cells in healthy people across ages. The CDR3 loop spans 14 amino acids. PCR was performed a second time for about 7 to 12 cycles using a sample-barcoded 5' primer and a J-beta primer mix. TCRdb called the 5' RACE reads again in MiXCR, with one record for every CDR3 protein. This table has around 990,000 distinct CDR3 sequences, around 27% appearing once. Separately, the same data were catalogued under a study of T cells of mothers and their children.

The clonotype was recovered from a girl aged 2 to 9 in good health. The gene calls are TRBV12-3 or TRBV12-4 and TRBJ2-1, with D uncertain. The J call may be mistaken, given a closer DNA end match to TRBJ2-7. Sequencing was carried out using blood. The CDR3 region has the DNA TGTGCCAGCAGTTTCCACGAGATTCGTTACGAGCAGTACTTC. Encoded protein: CASSFHEIRYEQYF.